These 26 T cell receptor beta chains share one sample of origin, sequenced in a study of graft-versus-host responses after intestinal transplantation. Method: immunoSEQ multiplex PCR; TCRdb's copy keeps in-frame clones and lacks some. The data show approximately 20,000 clones, about 89% seen once. This sample comprised bone marrow, obtained about 130 days after transplant. The receptor set was obtained from a human patient who received an intestinal transplant, so some T cells may come from the graft donor.

The rearrangement joins TRBV30 to TRBJ2-1, with 12 nucleotides matching TRBD2. Trimming removed 3 bases from V and 8 bases from J; junction bases left unmatched: 11. The CDR3 is 16 residues long. Germline values: CDR1 GTSNPN, CDR2 SVGIG (reference sequence). The CDR3 DNA reads TGTGCCTGGAGGTTTCTAGCGGGAGGGCCCGGGGATGAGCAGTTCTTC. This gives the protein CAWRFLAGGPGDEQFF.

The chain combines TRBV9 with TRBJ2-1; D remains unclear. Trimming cost V 1 base and J 7 bases, with 6 bases left between them. From germline, CDR1 is SGDLS and CDR2 YYNGEE. The CDR3 contains 12 residues. The chain's CDR3 is CASSVWGNEQFF. The CDR3 DNA follows: TGTGCCAGCAGCGTATGGGGAAATGAGCAGTTCTTC.

The chain combines TRBV5-1 with TRBJ1-1; D uncertain. The CDR3 is 16 residues long. The ends were cut back, 4 bases at V and 1 base at J, with 17 bases in the middle. Germline loops: CDR1 SGHRS, CDR2 YFSETQ. CDR3 in DNA: TGCGCCAGCAGCCCAGAGGAGACGACTCCGAACACTGAAGCTTTCTTT. Protein sequence: CASSPEETTPNTEAFF.

The chain combines TRBV6-1 with TRBJ1-1; D not certain. Deletions cut 4 bases from V and 12 bases from J, with 24 bases between. Germline V gene lookup returns CDR1 MNHNS and CDR2 SASEGT. The CDR3 consists of 15 residues. The CDR3 spells CASSVDWTLVSESFF. DNA of the CDR3: TGTGCCAGCAGTGTAGATTGGACTCTTGTCAGTGAGTCTTTCTTT.

The chain recombines TRBV28 with TRBJ1-5, with D perhaps matching TRBD1 (5 bases). Trimming cost V 3 bases and J 2 bases, with 14 bases left between them. CDR1 is MDHEN, CDR2 SYDVKM, per germline. The CDR3 runs 16 residues. The CDR3 region is CASSFMGRDRNQPQHF. In nucleotides, the CDR3 is TGTGCCAGCAGTTTTATGGGAAGGGACCGCAATCAGCCCCAGCATTTT. The full variable domain, its missing parts supplied by reference TRBV28 and TRBJ1-5, is DVKVTQSSRYLVKRTGEKVFLECVQDMDHENMFWYRQDPGLGLRLIYFSYDVKMKEKGDIPEGYSVSREKKERFSLILESASTNQTSMYLCASSFMGRDRNQPQHFGDGTRLSIL.

The rearrangement joins TRBV4-1 to TRBJ2-3; D call uncertain. The CDR3 totals 15 residues. V shed 3 bases and J shed 0 bases, with 10 bases lying between them. Germline CDR1 and CDR2: MGHRA and YSYEKL. DNA for the CDR3: TGCGCCAGCAGCCATTTCCACGGTAGCACAGATACGCAGTATTTT. Its protein product is CASSHFHGSTDTQYF.

The chain employs TRBV11-2 and TRBJ2-7, with TRBD1 identical over 11 bases. Germline loops: CDR1 SGHAT, CDR2 FQNNGV. Unmatched junction bases numbered 6, after V lost 2 bases and J lost 0 bases. The CDR3 has 17 residues. CDR3 DNA sequence: TGTGCCAGCAGCTTAATACCGGGACAGGGGGTCTCCTACGAGCAGTACTTC. Translation: CASSLIPGQGVSYEQYF.

The chain combines TRBV14 with TRBJ2-7; D is undetermined. CDR3 length: 15 residues. Germline V gene data show CDR1 as SGHDN and CDR2 as FVKESK. Trimming removed 0 bases from V and 5 bases from J, with 14 bases in between. The CDR3 DNA sequence: TGTGCCAGCAGCCAAGAAGGAGTTGGGATGGACGAGCAGTACTTC. It specifies CASSQEGVGMDEQYF.

The chain links TRBV27 to TRBJ2-5; TRBD2 matches at 7 bases. The J call may be incorrect, as the DNA end agrees better with TRBJ2-7. Germline V gives CDR1 MNHEY, CDR2 SMNVEV (reference sequence). The CDR3 spans 16 residues. CDR3 region: CASTPLVAGEGYEQYF. Written as DNA, the CDR3 is TGTGCCAGCACCCCCCTAGTGGCGGGAGAAGGTTACGAGCAGTACTTC.

Details on this clone: The sample holds other DNA sequences that translate to the same CDR3. The gene calls are TRBV6-1 and TRBJ2-3; D not certain. The CDR3 loop spans 14 amino acids. V gave up 6 bases and J gave up 2 bases, with 12 bases separating them. The V gene's germline CDR1 is MNHNS and CDR2 SASEGT. CDR3 sequence: CASRDWAYTDTQYF. DNA for the CDR3: TGTGCCAGCAGAGACTGGGCCTACACAGATACGCAGTATTTT.

This chain links TRBV5-5 with TRBJ2-3; a weak D match, TRBD1 (6 bases). Per germline, CDR1 SGHKS and CDR2 YYEKEE (reference sequence). CDR3 length: 14 amino acids. Trimming shortened V by 2 bases and J by 2 bases, and 9 bases separated the two germline ends. The CDR3 bases are TGTGCCAGCAGCTTACAGGGATTCACAGATACGCAGTATTTT. It specifies CASSLQGFTDTQYF.

This chain links TRBV9 with TRBJ2-3; TRBD1 agrees at 8 bases. CDR3 length: 16 amino acids. Trimming at V came to 0 bases and at J to 6 bases, leaving 9 bases not matched to a gene. In germline, CDR1 is SGDLS, CDR2 YYNGEE. The CDR3 coding sequence is TGTGCCAGCAGCGTAGGATACAGGGGGTTTATCGATACGCAGTATTTT. As protein: CASSVGYRGFIDTQYF.

The rearrangement uses TRBV2 and TRBJ2-5; TRBD1 aligns across 10 bases. V lost 6 bases to trimming and J lost 3 bases; unmatched junction nucleotides: 1. Germline V gene lookup returns CDR1 SNHLY and CDR2 FYNNEI. The CDR3 extends over 13 amino acids. The CDR3 DNA reads TGTGCCAGCAGAGGGACAGGGGAAGAGACCCAGTACTTC. It specifies CASRGTGEETQYF.

The gene calls are TRBV4-1 and TRBJ1-6, with D uncertain. This CDR3 contains 14 residues. Trimming left V 5 bases short and J 8 bases short, with 13 bases between. Looked up from germline, CDR1 is MGHRA and CDR2 is YSYEKL. The CDR3 DNA is TGCGCCAGCAGCGGCGGACGGACGGATTCACCCCTCCACTTT. As protein: CASSGGRTDSPLHF.

The gene calls are TRBV4-2 and TRBJ2-7; 7 bases map to TRBD1. Germline V gives CDR1 LGHNA, CDR2 YNFKEQ. The CDR3 is made up of 15 amino acids. Trimming removed 0 bases from V and 0 bases from J; junction bases left unmatched: 2. DNA for the CDR3: TGTGCCAGCAGCCAAGATAGGGGGCCCTCCTACGAGCAGTACTTC. Amino acids: CASSQDRGPSYEQYF.

V is TRBV6-4 and J is TRBJ2-1, with 11 bases that match TRBD2. The germline V gene encodes CDR1 MRHNA and CDR2 SNTAGT. CDR3 length: 14 amino acids. V lost 5 bases, J lost 7 bases, and 4 bases stayed unmatched. The DNA of the CDR3 is TGTGCCAGCAGTAGCGGGACTAGCGGAAATGAGCAGTTCTTC. Protein product: CASSSGTSGNEQFF.

This clone has more than one count but fewer than ten. The chain has TRBV5-4 and TRBJ2-1, with TRBD2 identical over 11 bases. CDR3 size: 15 residues. Trimming at V came to 4 bases and at J to 6 bases, leaving 6 bases not matched to a gene. Germline V gene sequence: CDR1 SGHNT, CDR2 YYREEE (reference sequence). As DNA, the CDR3 is TGTGCCAGCAGCCAAGATAGCGGGGGGGCCAATGAGCAGTTCTTC. Protein product: CASSQDSGGANEQFF.

The chain joins TRBV6-5 to TRBJ2-7, with D hard to call. The CDR3 is made up of 14 amino acids. Between the trimmed V and J ends, which lost 6 bases and 2 bases, there was a span of 14 bases. Germline CDR1 and CDR2: MNHEY and SVGAGI. This CDR3 is CASSPRTATYEQYF. CDR3 nucleotides: TGTGCCAGCAGCCCCCGGACCGCTACCTACGAGCAGTACTTC.

The chain recombines TRBV19 with TRBJ2-1, with 8 bases fitting TRBD1. Trimming cost V 5 bases and J 4 bases; bases outside gene matches: 4. CDR1 is LNHDA, CDR2 SQIVND, per germline (reference sequence). The CDR3 length is 14 residues. The CDR3: CASSAGGLYNEQFF. The CDR3 DNA is TGTGCCAGTAGTGCAGGGGGCTTGTACAATGAGCAGTTCTTC.

The sample holds one count of this clone. One junction end disagrees with the germline gene, perhaps due to a read error. The chain carries TRBV7-6 and TRBJ2-7; 8 bases match TRBD2. The germline V gene encodes CDR1 SGHVS and CDR2 FNYEAQ. This CDR3 has 16 residues. CDR3 DNA sequence: TGTACCAGCAGCTTAATCTTCGGACGGGAGGGCCGTGAGCAGTACTTC. It encodes CTSSLIFGREGREQYF.

The J gene is TRBJ1-5, the V gene TRBV28, with D tentatively TRBD1 (5 bases). The V gene's germline CDR1 is MDHEN and CDR2 SYDVKM. With 7 bases removed from V and 9 bases from J, the gap between germline ends came to 13 bases. The CDR3 has 12 residues. CDR3 in amino acids: CASTQGIRPQHF. The CDR3, as DNA: TGTGCCAGCACCCAGGGAATCAGGCCCCAGCATTTT.

The genes are TRBV5-4 and TRBJ2-5; D unclear. Germline CDR1 SGHNT, CDR2 YYREEE (reference sequence). V lost 5 bases to trimming and J lost 2 bases, with 4 bases between them. The CDR3 sequence is 11 residues long. Here the CDR3 reads CASSMQETQYF. The CDR3 DNA is TGTGCCAGCAGTATGCAAGAGACCCAGTACTTC.

The chain uses TRBV14 and TRBJ2-3, with D unresolved. With 4 bases removed from V and 6 bases from J, the gap between germline ends came to 8 bases. In germline, CDR1 is SGHDN, CDR2 FVKESK. CDR3 length: 12 amino acids. CDR3 DNA sequence: TGTGCCAGCAGCCCCAGGTCCGATACGCAGTATTTT. It codes for CASSPRSDTQYF.

CDR3 nucleotide sequence: TGTGCCAGCAGTCGAAATCCGGGACTAGGACTTATCGAGCAGTACTTC. Amino acid sequence: CASSRNPGLGLIEQYF. This chain connects TRBV2 to TRBJ2-7; 8 bases are a match to TRBD2. Trimming at V came to 5 bases and at J to 6 bases, leaving 15 bases not matched to a gene. The CDR3 spans 16 residues. Germline V CDR1 and CDR2: SNHLY, FYNNEI.

This clone is a singleton in its sample. The chain couples TRBV6-5 to TRBJ2-7; D unclear. This CDR3 region has 15 residues. V was pared by 5 bases and J by 2 bases, with 16 bases between. CDR1 is MNHEY, CDR2 SVGAGI, per germline. This CDR3 is CASSPGPYSTYEQYF. The CDR3 DNA is TGTGCCAGCAGTCCAGGCCCGTATTCCACCTACGAGCAGTACTTC.

This rearrangement joins TRBV9 to TRBJ2-6; the D gene is possibly TRBD2 (6 bases). CDR3 size: 17 residues. In germline, CDR1 is SGDLS, CDR2 YYNGEE. V lost 7 bases to trimming and J lost 5 bases, with 22 bases between them. CDR3 DNA: TGTGCCAGCGATAGGGGACTCAAACAAAGTCGGGCCAACGTCCTGACTTTC. Translating it yields CASDRGLKQSRANVLTF.